This T cell receptor (beta chain) was obtained from a study of T cells in Graves' hyperthyroidism and ophthalmopathy. Many counts were recorded for this clonotype. Its antigen is unknown. This CDR3 comprises 11 residues. Germline V gene lookup returns CDR1 ENHRY and CDR2 SYGVKD. V lost 3 bases and J 3 bases, leaving 3 bases between the germline ends. Amplified TCR beta CDR3 regions came from RNA transcripts. Primed by the HTBI set, a first-round RT-PCR was run on the TCR CDR3. TCRdb redid the calling of the multiplex PCR reads with MiXCR, one entry per CDR3 protein. Of 550,000 to 650,000 distinct CDR3 sequences in the sample, 11% to 15% were seen once. Overall study findings and caveats: Model predictions of ophthalmopathy came a median approximately 6 months before onset.

The rearrangement uses TRBV10-3 and TRBJ2-7; D not resolved. Sequencing used blood. This receptor was obtained from a young woman with Graves' hyperthyroidism that later progressed to Graves' ophthalmopathy. This chain's CDR3 is CAISDNYEQYF. The CDR3, as DNA: TGTGCCATCAGTGATAACTACGAGCAGTACTTC.